A selection of T cell receptor beta chains follows, all from one sample in a study of blood T cell repertoires in COVID-19. Only in-frame clones appear in the TCRdb table, and some are missing; sequencing was by immunoSEQ multiplex PCR. The sample comprises 200,000 to 300,000 clones, approximately 82% of which are singletons, and approximately 2.4% rests with the top ten. The sample comprised peripheral blood. The receptor source for this set is a man between 35 and 55 years old who had recovered from COVID-19. Both conserved end residues are part of each CDR3. D genes are given only for firm matches. Where a row states a size, it is once, few, many or the class of an expanded clone; other rows omit it.

j_call v_call clone_size d_call cdr3_nt cdr3_aa
TRBJ2-1 TRBV19 NA NA TGTGCCAGTAGTATAGCTCGACAAGACAATGAGCAGTTCTTC CASSIARQDNEQFF
TRBJ2-3 TRBV5-1 NA NA TGCGCCAGCAGCTTGGAGGGAGTTTTTGAAGATACGCAGTATTTT CASSLEGVFEDTQYF
TRBJ1-6 TRBV10-3 NA NA TGTGCCATCACGGAACGAGGGGGTTCACCCCTCCACTTT CAITERGGSPLHF
TRBJ1-5 TRBV12-3/TRBV12-4 NA NA TGTGCCAGCAGTTGGGAAAACAGGGTGCCCCAGCATTTT CASSWENRVPQHF
TRBJ1-6 TRBV5-6 NA NA TGTGCCAGCAGCTTGCAGTCCCTAGGTTCACCCCTCCACTTT CASSLQSLGSPLHF
TRBJ2-7 TRBV11-3 NA NA TGTGCCAGCAGCTTAGGTGCTGGGGCCGAGCAGTACTTC CASSLGAGAEQYF
TRBJ2-7 TRBV30 NA NA TGTGCCTGGAGTGTATTGAGCGGTTACGAGCAGTACTTC CAWSVLSGYEQYF
TRBJ2-6 TRBV30 NA TRBD1 TGTGCCTGGGGCCAGGGGGACCACTCTGGGGCCAACGTCCTGACTTTC CAWGQGDHSGANVLTF
TRBJ1-6 TRBV10-3 NA TRBD1 TGTGCCATCAAACCCCCTCAGGGGGCTCACCTCCACTTT CAIKPPQGAHLHF
TRBJ2-2 TRBV27 NA NA TGTGCCAGCAGTTTCTTCTATACAGGTGCGGAGCTGTTTTTT CASSFFYTGAELFF
TRBJ2-7 TRBV5-4 NA TRBD2 TGTGCCAGCAGCACGGGACTAGCGGGCTTGTCACGCGAGCAGTACTTC CASSTGLAGLSREQYF
TRBJ2-2 TRBV23-1 NA TRBD2 TGCGCCAGCAGTCTCAATAGCGGGGAATCCACCCGGAACGGGGAGCTGTTTTTT CASSLNSGESTRNGELFF
TRBJ1-5 TRBV6-2/TRBV6-3 NA NA TGTGCCAGCAGTGACATCCTCAATCAGCCCCAGCATTTT CASSDILNQPQHF
TRBJ2-3 TRBV30 once NA TGTGCCTGGAGTCCATACCAGGGGGATACGCAGTATTTT CAWSPYQGDTQYF
TRBJ2-7 TRBV18 NA NA TGTGCCAGCTCACCACTTTCGGGGGACTTACCCTACGAGCAGTACTTC CASSPLSGDLPYEQYF
TRBJ2-1 TRBV4-3 NA TRBD2 TGCGCCAGCAGCCAAGATCAGGGACTAGCGGAGAATCGCAGGGACAATGAGCAGTTCTTC CASSQDQGLAENRRDNEQFF
TRBJ1-1 TRBV29-1 NA NA TGCAGCGTGTCGTTCGTGGGCAGGGACACTGAAGCTTTCTTT CSVSFVGRDTEAFF
TRBJ2-2 TRBV9 NA NA TGTGCCAGCAGCCCCGGGGGAGAGTCCATCACCGGGGAGCTGTTTTTT CASSPGGESITGELFF
TRBJ1-1 TRBV7-8 NA NA TGTGCCAGCAGCCCTCTATCGAACACTGAAGCTTTCTTT CASSPLSNTEAFF
TRBJ2-7 TRBV14 NA TRBD2 TGTGCCAGCAGCCCGCAACTAGCGGCCTCAGGGTCCGAGCAGTACTTC CASSPQLAASGSEQYF
TRBJ1-6 TRBV9 NA TRBD1 TGTGCCAGCAGCGCTGGACAGGGGTTCCCATATAATTCACCCCTCCACTTT CASSAGQGFPYNSPLHF
TRBJ2-7 TRBV11-2 NA NA TGTGCCAGCAGCTTAGATCTGGACAGTTCCTACGAGCAGTACTTC CASSLDLDSSYEQYF
TRBJ1-2 TRBV6-5 NA TRBD1 TGTGCCAGCAGGGAGAGCAGGGGGTATGGCTACACCTTC CASRESRGYGYTF
TRBJ1-2 TRBV29-1 NA TRBD1 TGCAGCGTTGAGGACAGGGGGAATGGCTACACCTTC CSVEDRGNGYTF
TRBJ2-1 TRBV7-9 NA NA TGTGCCAGCAGCTTATCCGGGGGAGTATACAATGAGCAGTTCTTC CASSLSGGVYNEQFF
TRBJ2-1 TRBV5-6 NA NA TGTGCCAGCAGCTTCGTGAGCTCCTACAATGAGCAGTTCTTC CASSFVSSYNEQFF
TRBJ2-6 TRBV5-1 NA TRBD1 TGCGCCAGCAGCTCTGCTGGGACAGCCAGCTCTGGGGCCAACGTCCTGACTTTC CASSSAGTASSGANVLTF
TRBJ2-1 TRBV9 few NA TGTGCCAGCAGCCAAGACTCCTATAAGCAGTTCTTC CASSQDSYKQFF
TRBJ1-2 TRBV19 NA TRBD1 TGTGCCAGTACCTATGCGGGGACAGGGAACTATGGCTACACCTTC CASTYAGTGNYGYTF
TRBJ2-4 TRBV19 NA TRBD1 TGTGCCAGTAGTAATCCAGGGGGTAGGAAAAACATTCAGTACTTC CASSNPGGRKNIQYF
TRBJ1-2 TRBV20-1 NA NA TGCAGTGCTCCCACAGGCTATGGCTACACCTTC CSAPTGYGYTF
TRBJ2-3 TRBV30 NA TRBD2 TGTGCCTGGAGCGGGGGACTAGGAGGCACAGATACGCAGTATTTT CAWSGGLGGTDTQYF
TRBJ2-2 TRBV19 NA TRBD1 TGTGCCAGTATGGCCGCCGGACAGGGAATGTTCGGGGAGCTGTTTTTT CASMAAGQGMFGELFF
TRBJ1-6 TRBV27 NA NA TGTGCCAGCAGTTTAGCGGGAAGCTATAATTCACCCCTCCACTTT CASSLAGSYNSPLHF
TRBJ2-7 TRBV2 NA TRBD1 TGTGCCAGCAGGACCGGGACAGGGATCTACGAGCAGTACTTC CASRTGTGIYEQYF
TRBJ2-3 TRBV11-3 NA TRBD2 TGTGCCAGCAGCTCCGGGACTAGCGGGAGGGTAGATACGCAGTATTTT CASSSGTSGRVDTQYF
TRBJ1-2 TRBV21-1 NA NA TGTGCCAGCAGAATCCCGCAGGACAGGGGGCAGGACTATGGCTACACCTTC CASRIPQDRGQDYGYTF
TRBJ2-3 TRBV4-2 NA TRBD2 TGTGCCAGCAGCCAAGCTAGCGGGGGGGGCACAGATACGCAGTATTTT CASSQASGGGTDTQYF
TRBJ2-2 TRBV30 few TRBD1 TGTGCCCGGGAACGACAGGGCACCGGGGAGCTGTTTTTT CARERQGTGELFF
TRBJ2-4 TRBV5-6 NA TRBD1 TGTGCCAGCAGCCCGGGACAGGCAAAAAACATTCAGTACTTC CASSPGQAKNIQYF
TRBJ2-7 TRBV10-3 NA TRBD2 TGTGCCATCAGTGATCAAACTAGCGGTAATTCCTACGAGCAGTACTTC CAISDQTSGNSYEQYF
TRBJ1-3 TRBV7-2 NA NA TGTGCCAGCAGCCCACTTTTAGGAAACACCATATATTTT CASSPLLGNTIYF
TRBJ2-5 TRBV7-9 few NA TGTGCCAGCAGCCATAGCGGACGCCAAGAGACCCAGTACTTC CASSHSGRQETQYF
TRBJ1-5 TRBV6-1 NA NA TGTGCCAGCAGTGAATACGGGGGGAATCAGCCCCAGCATTTT CASSEYGGNQPQHF
TRBJ1-2 TRBV5-6 NA NA TGTGCCAGCAGCTTAGAGGGAACAGGCTACACCTTC CASSLEGTGYTF
TRBJ2-1 TRBV11-3 NA TRBD1 TGTGCCAGCAGCCCCGACAGGGGTTATCGGTTCTTC CASSPDRGYRFF
TRBJ2-5 TRBV24-1 NA NA TGTGCCCCCGTCCCAGGGGAAGTTTATACGGAGACCCAGTACTTC CAPVPGEVYTETQYF
TRBJ2-4 TRBV19 NA NA TGTGCCAGTAGTATAGACATGTTCCAAAACATTCAGTACTTC CASSIDMFQNIQYF
TRBJ1-1 TRBV6-1 NA NA TGTGCCAGCAGTGAAGCCCCGGGGTCCATGAACACTGAAGCTTTCTTT CASSEAPGSMNTEAFF
TRBJ1-2 TRBV30 few TRBD1 TGTGCCTGGAGTCCTCCCGCGGGACAGGGGGGGAACTATGGCTACACCTTC CAWSPPAGQGGNYGYTF
TRBJ1-3 TRBV7-9 NA NA TGTGCCAGCAGCTCCACAGGGATGGGAAACACCATATATTTT CASSSTGMGNTIYF